The next 31 T cell receptor beta chains were all read from a single sample in a study of T cell changes during pregnancy in multiple sclerosis. Only in-frame clones appear in the TCRdb table, and some are missing; sequencing was by immunoSEQ multiplex PCR. Here the sample spans 85,000 to 130,000 clones, about 90% being singletons. This specimen was peripheral blood, taken before pregnancy. Receptors originate from a female donor with multiple sclerosis, enrolled in a pregnancy study.

The CDR3 bases are TGTGCCAGCAGCTTACCCCTAGCGGGAGGCTACGAGCAGTACTTC. Residues: CASSLPLAGGYEQYF. The chain is built from TRBV7-9 and TRBJ2-7, with 11 nucleotides matching TRBD2. This CDR3 comprises 15 residues. With V trimmed by 2 bases and J by 3 bases, 3 bases remained unmatched. CDR1 and CDR2 from the germline V gene are SEHNR and FQNEAQ (reference sequence). The whole variable domain, filled in from reference TRBV7-9 and TRBJ2-7, reads DTGVSQNPRHKITKRGQNVTFRCDPISEHNRLYWYRQTLGQGPEFLTYFQNEAQLEKSRLLSDRFSAERPKGSFSTLEIQRTEQGDSAMYLCASSLPLAGGYEQYFGPGTRLTVT.

This clone was counted a single time. V gene TRBV6-1 combines with J gene TRBJ1-4; 7 bases are shared with TRBD1. J lost 0 bases, V lost 4 bases, and 5 bases had no gene match. The CDR3 is 16 amino acids. Germline V gene lookup returns CDR1 MNHNS and CDR2 SASEGT. The CDR3 region has the DNA TGTGCCAGCAGTGGGGGGACAGCTGCAACTAATGAAAAACTGTTTTTT. Its protein is CASSGGTAATNEKLFF.

This sequence joins TRBV2 and TRBJ2-2; no clear D gene. This CDR3 comprises 15 residues. The V gene lost 7 bases and the J gene lost 5 bases, with 17 bases spanning the gap. CDR1 and CDR2 (germline): SNHLY, FYNNEI. This chain's CDR3 is CASTERFGGTGELFF. CDR3 DNA: TGTGCCAGCACGGAACGGTTTGGCGGAACCGGGGAGCTGTTTTTT.

The gene calls are TRBV7-9 and TRBJ1-5, with 8 bases that match TRBD1. V shed 5 bases, J shed 5 bases, and the junction held 8 bases outside the gene matches. This CDR3 is built from 15 residues. The germline gives CDR1 SEHNR, CDR2 FQNEAQ (reference sequence). The chain's CDR3 is CASSLGQGGYQPQHF. In DNA form, the CDR3 reads TGTGCCAGCAGCCTCGGACAGGGAGGATATCAGCCCCAGCATTTT.

The chain uses TRBV2 and TRBJ1-3, with a possible D match to TRBD1 (6 bases). V was cut by 4 bases and J by 0 bases, with 10 bases left in between. Germline CDR1 reads SNHLY; CDR2 reads FYNNEI. The CDR3 sequence is 15 residues long. CDR3 in DNA: TGTGCCAGCAGTGGAACAGGGAGCTCTGGAAACACCATATATTTT. Amino acid sequence: CASSGTGSSGNTIYF.

The rearrangement links TRBV4-3 to TRBJ2-1; TRBD1 aligns across 9 bases. J was trimmed by 8 bases and V by 1 base; bases with no gene match: 6. CDR1 is LGHNA and CDR2 is YSLEER in the germline V gene. The length of the CDR3 is 15 residues. Written as DNA, the CDR3 is TGCGCCAGCAGCCAAGCGACAGGGGGACAGTATGAGCAGTTCTTC. It codes for CASSQATGGQYEQFF.

The chain uses TRBV5-1 and TRBJ2-4; no definite D call. The CDR3 contains 15 residues. V was pared by 0 bases and J by 0 bases, with 7 bases between. CDR1 is SGHRS and CDR2 is YFSETQ in the germline V gene. CDR3 bases: TGCGCCAGCAGCTTGGGACTGCTAGCCAAAAACATTCAGTACTTC. Its protein is CASSLGLLAKNIQYF.

The rearrangement uses TRBV7-2 and TRBJ1-4; TRBD1 agrees at 8 bases. The trim removed 5 bases at V and 8 bases at J, leaving 10 bases unmatched. Looked up from germline, CDR1 is SGHTA and CDR2 is FQGNSA. This CDR3 comprises 15 residues. In DNA form, the CDR3 reads TGTGCCAGCAGCCCGAGGACAGGGAGGGGCGAAAAACTGTTTTTT. This gives the protein CASSPRTGRGEKLFF.

This clone was seen a few times. The V gene is TRBV7-2, the J gene TRBJ2-3; 8 bases fit TRBD1. Trimming removed 4 bases from V and 3 bases from J; junction bases left unmatched: 9. The germline gives CDR1 SGHTA, CDR2 FQGNSA. The length of the CDR3 is 16 residues. DNA of the CDR3: TGTGCCAGCAGCTCCTGGCGGACAGGGAATACAGATACGCAGTATTTT. Translated, it gives CASSSWRTGNTDTQYF. Using reference TRBV7-2 and TRBJ2-3 for the parts outside the CDR3, the full variable domain is GAGVSQSPSNKVTEKGKDVELRCDPISGHTALYWYRQSLGQGLEFLIYFQGNSAPDKSGLPSDRFSAERTGGSVSTLTIQRTQQEDSAVYLCASSSWRTGNTDTQYFGPGTRLTVL.

The chain recombines TRBV19 with TRBJ2-7, with D possibly TRBD2 on 6 matching bases. The germline V gene has CDR1 LNHDA and CDR2 SQIVND (reference sequence). The CDR3 is 16 residues long. Trimming pared 4 bases from V and 3 bases from J, leaving 19 bases between. CDR3 sequence: CASSTPRDWRNYEQYF. The CDR3 DNA reads TGTGCCAGTAGTACACCCCGGGACTGGAGGAACTACGAGCAGTACTTC.

This clone was seen a few times. The chain has TRBV7-2 and TRBJ2-5; unclear D gene. The V end lost 5 bases, the J end lost 3 bases, and 4 bases lay between the germline ends. The CDR3 sequence is 11 residues long. In germline, CDR1 is SGHTA, CDR2 FQGNSA. Written as DNA, the CDR3 is TGTGCCAGCAGCCTTAAAGAGACCCAGTACTTC. It translates to CASSLKETQYF.

The V and J genes are TRBV5-1 and TRBJ2-2; D is unresolved. Trimming took off 1 base at V and 0 bases at J, with 13 bases between the two ends. The CDR3 is made up of 17 amino acids. From germline, CDR1 is SGHRS and CDR2 YFSETQ. This chain's CDR3 is CASSLSPTFPNTGELFF. The DNA of the CDR3 is TGCGCCAGCAGCTTGAGCCCGACTTTCCCGAACACCGGGGAGCTGTTTTTT. The full variable domain, with the rest looked up from reference TRBV5-1 and TRBJ2-2, is KAGVTQTPRYLIKTRGQQVTLSCSPISGHRSVSWYQQTPGQGLQFLFEYFSETQRNKGNFPGRFSGRQFSNSRSEMNVSTLELGDSALYLCASSLSPTFPNTGELFFGEGSRLTVL.

The rearrangement links TRBV18 to TRBJ1-1, with D unclear. The CDR3 covers 14 residues. Looked up from germline, CDR1 is KGHSH and CDR2 is LQKENI. V was clipped by 4 bases and J by 0 bases, with 9 bases between them. For the CDR3, the DNA is TGTGCCAGCTCACTCGAGTATTTGAACACTGAAGCTTTCTTT. It encodes CASSLEYLNTEAFF.

The chain carries TRBV19 and TRBJ2-3, with 13 bases lining up with TRBD2. The trim removed 3 bases at V and 2 bases at J, leaving 8 bases unmatched. This CDR3 contains 18 residues. CDR1 and CDR2 (germline): LNHDA, SQIVND (reference sequence). The CDR3 sequence is CASSIVRLAGGYTDTQYF. The CDR3, as DNA: TGTGCCAGTAGTATCGTCCGACTAGCGGGAGGCTACACAGATACGCAGTATTTT.

This chain uses TRBV7-8 with TRBJ1-1, with D perhaps TRBD1 (6 bases). This CDR3 region has 15 residues. V lost 0 bases to trimming and J lost 2 bases, with 10 bases between them. Germline V lookup: CDR1 SGHVS, CDR2 FQNEAQ. The CDR3 is CASSLAGTHNTEAFF. CDR3 coding DNA: TGTGCCAGCAGCTTAGCCGGGACACACAACACTGAAGCTTTCTTT.

This clone has more than one count but fewer than ten. The J gene is TRBJ2-7, the V gene TRBV21-1; the table calls TRBD1, which could not be checked here. TRBV21-1 is labeled a pseudogene. CDR3 length: 16 residues. CDR3 sequence: CASSTYRGRDSYEQYF. The CDR3 region has the DNA TGTGCCAGCAGCACATACAGGGGGCGGGACTCCTACGAGCAGTACTTC.

This chain uses TRBV29-1 with TRBJ1-3, with TRBD1 matching 8 bases. The CDR3 contains 14 residues. Trimming took 6 bases from V and 0 from J; bases not matched to a gene: 4. CDR1 SQVTM and CDR2 ANQGSEA come from the germline V gene. Written as DNA, the CDR3 is TGCAGCGTGGGGACAGGCCACTCTGGAAACACCATATATTTT. As protein: CSVGTGHSGNTIYF.

The chain links TRBV7-9 to TRBJ1-4, with D possibly matching TRBD1 (6 bases). Germline V CDR1 and CDR2: SEHNR, FQNEAQ (reference sequence). Trimming removed 0 bases at V and 7 bases at J, with 9 bases between. The CDR3 sequence is 14 residues long. Here the CDR3 reads CASSLATGTEKLFF. Written as DNA, the CDR3 is TGTGCCAGCAGCTTAGCGACAGGAACTGAAAAACTGTTTTTT.

The chain carries TRBV7-8 and TRBJ2-1; 11 positions match TRBD2. Germline V gene data show CDR1 as SGHVS and CDR2 as FQNEAQ. V shed 5 bases, J shed 4 bases, and the junction held 4 bases outside the gene matches. This CDR3 has 15 amino acids. CDR3 sequence (DNA): TGTGCCAGCAGCGTGGGACTAGCGGATTACAATGAGCAGTTCTTC. Translated, it gives CASSVGLADYNEQFF.

The chain combines TRBV15 with TRBJ2-5; D gene uncertain. Germline V CDR1 and CDR2: LNHNV, YYDKDF (reference sequence). There are 12 residues in the CDR3. V lost 0 bases and J 5 bases, leaving 4 bases between the germline ends. CDR3 DNA sequence: TGTGCCACCAGCAGAGAACGGGAGACCCAGTACTTC. Translating it yields CATSRERETQYF.

This clone was seen once. CDR3 sequence: CASRGGGNTGELFF. The DNA of the CDR3 is TGTGCCAGCAGGGGTGGCGGAAACACCGGGGAGCTGTTTTTT. J is TRBJ2-2 and V is TRBV25-1; D not certain. The CDR3 runs 14 residues. V was shortened by 6 bases and J by 2 bases, with 10 bases between the two germline ends. Per germline, CDR1 MGHDK and CDR2 SYGVNS.

J is TRBJ1-2 and V is TRBV14; 7 positions match TRBD1. V trimming: 4 bases; J trimming: 8 bases; junction bases outside the gene matches: 7. The CDR3 runs 13 residues. From germline, CDR1 is SGHDN and CDR2 FVKESK. CDR3 DNA: TGTGCCAGCAGCCTTGACAGGGCGAGCGGCTACACCTTC. The encoded protein is CASSLDRASGYTF.

The genes are TRBV7-3 and TRBJ2-1, with 10 bases fitting TRBD2. The CDR3 covers 14 residues. Germline V gene lookup returns CDR1 SGHTA and CDR2 FQGTGA. The J segment lost 5 bases and the V segment lost 5 bases, leaving 3 bases of the junction unmatched. The CDR3 DNA follows: TGTGCCAGCAGCGGACTAGCGGATAACAATGAGCAGTTCTTC. The encoded protein is CASSGLADNNEQFF.

The chain combines TRBV5-6 with TRBJ1-4; D perhaps matches TRBD1 (5 bases). This CDR3 spans 14 amino acids. Germline V CDR1 and CDR2: SGHDT, YYEEEE. The ends were cut back, 5 bases at V and 7 bases at J, with 15 bases in the middle. The CDR3 is CASRTIGGGEKLFF. CDR3 sequence (DNA): TGTGCCAGCAGAACTATCGGGGGTGGTGAAAAACTGTTTTTT.

The chain joins TRBV6-4 to TRBJ2-1, with D tentatively TRBD2 (6 bases). Germline loops: CDR1 MRHNA, CDR2 SNTAGT. The CDR3 spans 16 residues. V lost 3 bases to trimming and J lost 5 bases, with 17 bases between them. CDR3 amino acids: CASSEKLGDSHNEQFF. The CDR3 bases are TGTGCCAGCAGTGAAAAACTAGGGGACTCACACAATGAGCAGTTCTTC.

The J gene is TRBJ1-4, the V gene TRBV7-9; D is undetermined. Deletions cut 6 bases from V and 0 bases from J, with 5 bases between. Per germline, CDR1 SEHNR and CDR2 FQNEAQ (reference sequence). This CDR3 region has 13 residues. This CDR3 is CASRRATNEKLFF. The CDR3 DNA is TGTGCCAGCAGACGCGCAACTAATGAAAAACTGTTTTTT.

This clone has a single count. The chain carries TRBV5-1 and TRBJ1-1, with a tentative D call TRBD1 (5 bases). Germline V gives CDR1 SGHRS, CDR2 YFSETQ. V shed 4 bases and J shed 0 bases, with 13 bases lying between them. The CDR3 has 15 amino acids. This CDR3 is CASSKDGGLNTEAFF. The CDR3 DNA reads as TGCGCCAGCAGCAAGGACGGGGGACTGAACACTGAAGCTTTCTTT.

The chain has TRBV18 and TRBJ2-7; 8 nucleotides agree with TRBD1. The CDR3 has 12 amino acids. The J segment lost 10 bases and the V segment lost 2 bases, leaving 4 bases of the junction unmatched. The germline gives CDR1 KGHSH, CDR2 LQKENI. The CDR3 protein is CASSPTTGDQYF. CDR3 bases: TGTGCCAGCTCACCAACGACAGGGGACCAGTACTTC.

This clone has more than one count but fewer than ten. The genes are TRBV7-2 and TRBJ2-1; 7 positions agree with TRBD1. CDR1 is SGHTA, CDR2 FQGNSA, per germline. Losses at the gene ends were 1 base for V and 8 bases for J; bases not matched to a gene: 5. CDR3 length: 14 residues. As DNA, the CDR3 is TGTGCCAGCAGCTTAGGGACAGGCGGTCATGAGCAGTTCTTC. This translates into CASSLGTGGHEQFF.

This clone was detected once. CDR3 in amino acids: CASSESGRGSGELFF. CDR3 sequence (DNA): TGTGCCAGCAGTGAGAGCGGGAGGGGTTCGGGGGAGCTGTTTTTT. The rearrangement uses TRBV28 and TRBJ2-2, with 10 bases lining up with TRBD2. Trimming removed 5 bases from V and 8 bases from J; junction bases left unmatched: 8. Germline lookup yields CDR1 MDHEN and CDR2 SYDVKM. This CDR3 comprises 15 residues.

V usage is TRBV19 and J usage is TRBJ1-2, with D tentatively TRBD1 (6 bases). This CDR3 is built from 13 residues. V was shortened by 4 bases and J by 3 bases, with 9 bases between the two germline ends. Per the germline V gene, CDR1 is LNHDA and CDR2 is SQIVND (reference sequence). The CDR3 DNA sequence: TGTGCCAGTAGTAGATCAGGGGACTATGGCTACACCTTC. Protein sequence: CASSRSGDYGYTF.